This TCR beta chain came from a study of CD8+CD57+ T cells in acquired aplastic anemia. V shed 9 bases and J shed 16 bases, with 31 bases lying between them. Germline V CDR1 and CDR2: SEHNR, FQNEAQ (reference sequence). The CDR3 is 15 amino acids. TCR beta VDJ and CDR3 profiles were obtained from a genomic DNA template. TCRdb re-called the reads with MiXCR, one entry per CDR3 protein. The sample carries 350,000 to 450,000 distinct CDR3 sequences, 55% to 75% recorded once. Source material: sorted CD4+, CD8+, or CD8+CD57+ T cells (not recorded which) from PBMCs. The chain joins TRBV7-9 to TRBJ1-5, with a weak D call TRBD1 (6 bases). The TCR originated in a human donor in good health, serving as a control. The CDR3 here is CASSLTGGGNQPYHF. The CDR3, as DNA: TGTGCCAGTAGCCTGACAGGCGGCGGTAATCAGCCCTACCATTTT.